This TCR beta chain emerged from a study of T cells after yellow fever vaccination. TCRdb ran MiXCR on the 5' RACE reads and lists one entry per CDR3 protein. The sample shows about 400,000 distinct CDR3 sequences, around 10% of them seen only once. The sequence derives from a man aged 18-30 years who received the YFV17D yellow fever vaccine. This specimen consisted of PBMCs, obtained on the day of the first yellow fever vaccination.

CDR3 nucleotide sequence: TGCGCCAGCAGCCAAGATCCAGGGGGAGAGACCCAGTACTTC. It is translated as CASSQDPGGETQYF. V usage is TRBV4-1 and J usage is TRBJ2-5; TRBD1 agrees at 7 bases. This CDR3 comprises 14 residues. Trimming cost V 0 bases and J 4 bases; bases outside gene matches: 2. CDR1 and CDR2 (germline): MGHRA, YSYEKL.